This entry features one T cell receptor beta chain sequence. Antigen unknown. This entry is derived from a study of post-analysis software for immune sequencing data. Broader study findings: Among multiple sclerosis patients, normalized Chao1 diversity was significantly below that of controls. Five or six TRBV segments appeared more often in patients than in controls, and TRBV5-6, TRBV5-1 and TRBV20-1 were among these.

J lost 4 bases, V lost 7 bases, and 10 bases had no gene match. The germline V gene has CDR1 SGHRS and CDR2 YFSETQ. This CDR3 spans 15 amino acids. The library was made from cDNA and included unique molecular identifiers. From the PCR reads, TCRdb called clonotypes with MiXCR, one entry per CDR3 protein. This table has roughly 180,000 distinct CDR3 sequences, about 29% appearing once. V usage is TRBV5-1 and J usage is TRBJ2-2; TRBD2 agrees at 7 bases. The sequence derives from a girl aged 5 to 17 with multiple sclerosis. The sequenced sample was blood. The CDR3: CASGSTSRGTGELFF. CDR3 sequence (DNA): TGCGCCAGCGGATCGACTAGCCGGGGCACCGGGGAGCTGTTTTTT.